Reported below is one T cell receptor beta chain. CDR3 size: 20 residues. Trimming at V came to 5 bases and at J to 0 bases, leaving 13 bases not matched to a gene. Germline loops: CDR1 SEHNR, CDR2 FQNEAQ (reference sequence). These data originate in a study of blood T cell repertoires in COVID-19. Source study methods: The authors estimated nucleated cell counts from reference gene primer amplification. Clones were sequenced by immunoSEQ multiplex PCR, and TCRdb holds only the in-frame ones, with some missing. The V and J calls and clone size are taken from that table; D and trimming were inferred from the DNA. The sample lists roughly 84,000 clones, about 73% occurring once.

The J gene is TRBJ2-3, the V gene TRBV7-9; 14 bases line up with TRBD2. Sequencing was performed on peripheral blood. The source is a man aged 60-69 years with COVID-19, enrolled during active disease. The CDR3 is CASSTWAGLAGGLSTDTQYF. The CDR3, as DNA: TGTGCCAGCAGCACCTGGGCAGGACTAGCGGGGGGTCTTAGCACAGATACGCAGTATTTT.